Shown below are 2 T cell receptor beta chains from a single sample sequenced in a study of blood T cell repertoires in COVID-19. Profiling relied on immunoSEQ multiplex PCR, and the TCRdb table lists in-frame clones only, not all of them. Of approximately 170,000 clones in the sample, about nine tenths were seen once. The source material was peripheral blood. The receptors come from a man aged 25 to 40 with acute or convalescent COVID-19.

CDR3 protein: CASGSRQGRGDEQFF. CDR3 sequence (DNA): TGTGCCAGCGGTAGTAGGCAGGGCCGAGGCGATGAGCAGTTCTTC. The V and J genes are TRBV14 and TRBJ2-1; tentatively, D is TRBD1 (5 bases). Looked up from germline, CDR1 is SGHDN and CDR2 is FVKESK. Trimming took off 8 bases at V and 8 bases at J, with 22 bases between the two ends. This CDR3 spans 15 amino acids.

This clone was counted once. The chain links TRBV7-6 to TRBJ2-4; 13 bases match TRBD2. Germline values: CDR1 SGHVS, CDR2 FNYEAQ. Trimming cost V 5 bases and J 3 bases; bases outside gene matches: 10. The CDR3 consists of 18 residues. CDR3 in amino acids: CASSQTSGGIWGKNIQYF. Here the CDR3 DNA reads TGTGCCAGCAGCCAGACTAGCGGGGGGATTTGGGGCAAAAACATTCAGTACTTC.